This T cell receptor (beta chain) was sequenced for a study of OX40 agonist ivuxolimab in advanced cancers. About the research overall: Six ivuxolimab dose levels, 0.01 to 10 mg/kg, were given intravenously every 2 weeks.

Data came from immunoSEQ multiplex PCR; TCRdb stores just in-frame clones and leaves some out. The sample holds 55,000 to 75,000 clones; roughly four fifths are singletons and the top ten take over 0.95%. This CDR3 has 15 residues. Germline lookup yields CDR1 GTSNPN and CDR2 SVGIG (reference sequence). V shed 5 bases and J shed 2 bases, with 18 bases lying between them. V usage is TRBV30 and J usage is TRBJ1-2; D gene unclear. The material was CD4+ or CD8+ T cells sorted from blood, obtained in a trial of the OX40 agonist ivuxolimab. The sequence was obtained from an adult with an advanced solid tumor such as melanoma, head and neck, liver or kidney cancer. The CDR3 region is CAWARTGGRNYGYTF. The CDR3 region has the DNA TGTGCCTGGGCACGAACCGGAGGCAGGAACTATGGCTACACCTTC.